Detailed here is one TCR beta chain. Its cognate antigen has yet to be identified. No much larger clone exists at a distance of one base, and base qualities are not known. Other DNA sequences of this sample code for an identical CDR3. Its CDR3 holds 14 amino acids, cysteine through phenylalanine. CDR3 DNA only is kept here, 42 bases in frame from base 1. The germline V gene (reference sequence) supplies CDR1 MNHEY and CDR2 SMNVEV. V loses 2 bases of germline sequence and J loses 1 base, and the interval between the two ends is 9 bases. CD8 naive samples consisted of CD45RO-negative cells that were positively selected for CCR7, yielding a CD45RA+CCR7+ population without TemRA cells. The donors were healthy, HIV-negative adults with no recently reported acute infections or vaccinations. All donors were Caucasian adults living in Nashville, Tennessee, USA. Blood was collected by leukapheresis, and PBMCs were isolated by Ficoll-Histopaque density gradient centrifugation and then cryopreserved in liquid nitrogen vapor phase. Purity and quantity of every magnetically sorted T cell population were checked by analytical flow cytometry. Each sorted fraction had its genomic DNA isolated and then quantified by UV absorbance on a Nanodrop 2000c.

This sample stems from a study of shared clonotypes between healthy human individuals (TCRdb year 2020). As for the study more broadly: Three men and two women, aged 18 to 49 years, made up the cohort. For each donor, CD4 naive and CD4 memory were each run on three plates, CD8 naive on two plates, and CD8 memory on one plate. To estimate repertoire size and how much clonotype sharing occurs between individuals, the study deeply sequenced the blood TCR repertoires of about 5 healthy adults. To increase sequencing depth and limit assay-specific biases, TCR repertoire library preparation and sequencing were carried out by different laboratories using diverse techniques. Between about 0.9 and 9 billion PBMCs per donor were obtained by leukapheresis. Results and caveats for the whole study, not just this receptor: Incomplete sequencing was indicated by rarefaction of sorted-subset datasets, despite the large sequencing depth. Estimated clonotype richness was generally larger for naive than for memory subsets. Pairwise subsampling indicated that sequencing depth was expected to affect the degree of clonotype sharing among donors. Higher generation probabilities were observed for clonotypes shared by all four sorted-subset donors than for non-shared clonotypes. The genetic and exposure-history diversity represented was limited by the small number of donors. Across several donors, around 5% of naive CD4, approximately 3.6% of naive CD8, 2.3% of memory CD4, and 0.3% to 0.45% of memory CD8 clonotypes were shared. Only blood was sampled, and tissue TCR repertoires likely differ from those in blood.

Using the deep immunoSEQ assay, multiplex PCR amplified TCR CDR3 regions from genomic DNA. For each cell subset, the extracted genomic DNA was distributed evenly across all wells of several immunoSEQ 96-well plates, and each plate served as one replicate. Each replicate PCR for sorted subsets received 200 ng genomic DNA, equal to around 32,000 T cell genomes. The purified libraries were quantified using a Qubit 3.0 fluorometer, sized with a Bioanalyzer 2100, and then quantified again using the KAPA Library Quantification kit. Every immunoSEQ 96-well plate was sequenced on a separate single-read 150-cycle Illumina NextSeq 550 flow cell. The paper's processing steps were these. The immunoSEQ output contained only junctional sequences without quality scores, so filtering could not match that applied to full-length reads. Sequences were annotated with PyIR, a Python wrapper for IgBLAST v1.9, and V/J genes and CDR3 were assigned using IMGT germline references. Any read was removed if the V/J assignment was weak (E-value above 1e-6), the CDR3 was missing, or the read contained stop codons, out-of-frame junctions, or ambiguous translated residues. V3J clonotypes were defined by identical inferred V gene, J gene, and CDR3 amino acid sequence. The percentage overlap between two repertoires was calculated by dividing the number of shared unique clonotypes by the size of the smaller repertoire. Three approaches were used to assess repertoire richness: RTK rarefaction, the Chao1 estimator, and Recon v2.1 estimates of unobserved clonotypes. Generation probabilities were computed with OLGA for all TCRbeta clonotypes obtained by the gDNA method from a handful of donors. The clones in this table, taken by TCRdb from immuneACCESS, are in-frame only. Not every clone is retained; where verified, under half of the shortfall comes from an unresolved V gene, and the cause of the rest is unknown. V and J calls and clone size are given by that table; D and trimming were obtained from the DNA. The sample table contains around 2.1 million clones; only one count was recorded for 85% to 95% of them. In total, the top ten clones hold roughly 1.8% of the sample.

The sequence was obtained from a man younger than 35 in good health. Some clones in this sample may be carry-over from other donors' samples. Sequencing was done on a sample of naive CD8+ T cells from PBMCs. The intended sense of this specimen's cell subset or site label: CD45RA+CCR7+. This sequence uses TRBV27 and TRBJ2-7, with the D gene too uncertain to name. The CDR3 reads CASSLRATSYEQYF. In nucleotides, the sequence is TGTGCCAGCAGTTTAAGGGCCACTTCCTACGAGCAGTACTTC.